This T cell receptor beta chain was identified during a study of Ad26.COV2.S vaccination and SARS-CoV-2 variants. Study-level background: Doses of Ad26.COV2.S were injected into muscle once or twice, 56 days apart.

The sample's treatment: around 19 received Ad26.COV2.S at low or high dose, single or two shots; roughly five received placebo; per-sample allocation not given. Repertoires come from day 63 after the first vaccine or placebo injection. A Boston donor was an adult aged 18-55 years. Vaccination employed an Ad26 vector expressing the Wuhan-strain SARS-CoV-2 spike. Generated by immunoSEQ multiplex PCR, the TCRdb table keeps only in-frame clones and is missing some. Of approximately 410,000 clones in the sample, approximately 88% were seen once. This clone was recorded once. There are 11 residues in the CDR3. Germline CDR1 is LNHDA and CDR2 is SQIVND (reference sequence). V dropped 1 base and J dropped 15 bases, with 7 bases sitting between them.

The V and J genes are TRBV19 and TRBJ1-6; no clear D. Sequenced here: peripheral blood, sampled in a trial of Ad26.COV2.S vaccine versus placebo. The source is a person aged 18-60 years who received the Ad26.COV2.S COVID-19 vaccine or a placebo. The CDR3 here is CASSIGGFLHF. For the CDR3, the DNA is TGTGCCAGTAGTATAGGCGGGTTCCTCCACTTT.